Listed here are 23 T cell receptor beta chains from one sample, sequenced in a study of a mutant IDH1 vaccine in newly diagnosed glioma. Assay used: immunoSEQ multiplex PCR; TCRdb lists only in-frame clones, some missing. The sample lists tens of thousands of clones; over 70% were seen once. Time point specified: week 23, last vaccination. The vaccine gave 300 ug of a 20-mer mutant IDH1 peptide subcutaneously per dose. These receptors have no known antigen. The material was PBMCs, obtained from a glioma patient whose treatment included an IDH1 peptide vaccine. These receptor sequences come from a young man with glioma.

This rearrangement joins TRBV4-3 to TRBJ2-7, with D perhaps matching TRBD1 (5 bases). Germline V gives CDR1 LGHNA, CDR2 YSLEER. The CDR3 sequence is 17 residues long. With 0 bases removed from V and 3 bases from J, the gap between germline ends came to 18 bases. This chain's CDR3 is CASSQDWGRAGNYEQYF. In nucleotides, the CDR3 is TGCGCCAGCAGCCAAGACTGGGGCAGGGCAGGAAACTACGAGCAGTACTTC.

V is TRBV7-9 and J is TRBJ2-3, with D perhaps given as TRBD1 or TRBD2 (5 bases each). Deletions cut 3 bases from V and 1 base from J, with 8 bases between. Per the germline V gene, CDR1 is SEHNR and CDR2 is FQNEAQ (reference sequence). This CDR3 contains 14 residues. The CDR3 sequence is CASSLGVGTDTQYF. The CDR3 DNA follows: TGTGCCAGCAGCTTGGGGGTGGGCACAGATACGCAGTATTTT.

The chain links TRBV19 to TRBJ2-2, with 7 bases lining up with TRBD2. This CDR3 region has 14 residues. Trimming removed 2 bases from V and 9 bases from J; junction bases left unmatched: 6. Per the germline V gene, CDR1 is LNHDA and CDR2 is SQIVND (reference sequence). CDR3 in DNA: TGTGCCAGTAGTATATCAGCGGGAACACGGGAGCTGTTTTTT. Translation gives CASSISAGTRELFF.

This clone appeared a single time. This chain links TRBV7-6 with TRBJ1-1; D unresolved. Trimming stripped 3 bases from V and 3 bases from J, with 5 bases between. The CDR3 is 12 amino acids. Germline V CDR1 and CDR2: SGHVS, FNYEAQ. CDR3 loop: CASSFDDTEAFF. As DNA, the CDR3 is TGTGCCAGCAGCTTCGATGACACTGAAGCTTTCTTT.

The chain recombines TRBV25-1 with TRBJ2-5; TRBD2 might be the D (5 bases). This CDR3 contains 15 residues. Trimming stripped 2 bases from V and 1 base from J, with 11 bases between. Germline CDR1 is MGHDK and CDR2 is SYGVNS. CDR3 sequence: CASSEERASQETQYF. In DNA form, the CDR3 reads TGTGCCAGCAGTGAAGAGAGGGCCAGCCAAGAGACCCAGTACTTC.

This clone was seen only a few times. The gene calls are TRBV2 and TRBJ2-4, with 9 bases aligning to TRBD1. The ends lost 6 bases at V and 9 bases at J; junction bases unmatched: 9. Germline V gives CDR1 SNHLY, CDR2 FYNNEI. CDR3 length: 14 amino acids. CDR3 coding DNA: TGTGCCAGCAGGATACAGGGGGCACTGTCCATTCAGTACTTC. It specifies CASRIQGALSIQYF.

The chain employs TRBV7-8 and TRBJ1-1; D is perhaps TRBD1 (5 bases). V was clipped by 1 base and J by 3 bases, with 12 bases between them. CDR1 and CDR2 (germline): SGHVS, FQNEAQ. The CDR3 contains 15 residues. In nucleotides, the CDR3 is TGTGCCAGCAGCTTAGGACAGTCCCTCGACACTGAAGCTTTCTTT. This gives the protein CASSLGQSLDTEAFF.

The V call is TRBV5-6, the J call TRBJ2-7; D ambiguous. Trimming removed 3 bases from V and 3 bases from J, with 16 bases in between. CDR1 is SGHDT and CDR2 is YYEEEE in the germline V gene. CDR3 length: 15 amino acids. The CDR3 loop is CASSSFIWRDYEQYF. The CDR3 nucleotides are TGTGCCAGCAGCTCCTTCATCTGGCGAGACTACGAGCAGTACTTC.

The chain employs TRBV2 and TRBJ1-5; 7 nucleotides align to TRBD1. The CDR3 runs 15 residues. The junction had 10 bases not matched to a gene; V was cut back by 5 bases and J by 6 bases. Germline CDR1 reads SNHLY; CDR2 reads FYNNEI. In DNA form, the CDR3 reads TGTGCCAGCAGTCTACAGGGGTCGAGGAGTCAGCCCCAGCATTTT. Its translation: CASSLQGSRSQPQHF.

This sequence joins TRBV7-6 and TRBJ1-2; D may be TRBD1 (5 bases). CDR3 size: 13 residues. Trimming removed 5 bases from V and 6 bases from J, with 13 bases in between. Germline values: CDR1 SGHVS, CDR2 FNYEAQ. The CDR3 nucleotides are TGTGCCAGCAGCCCAAGGGCGGGACATGGCTACACCTTC. Translated, it gives CASSPRAGHGYTF.

CDR3 loop: CASSQGGRMYEQYF. The CDR3 DNA follows: TGTGCCAGCAGCCAAGGTGGGAGGATGTACGAGCAGTACTTC. This chain links TRBV5-6 with TRBJ2-7, with D perhaps matching TRBD2 (6 bases). The V end was cut by 4 bases, the J end by 4 bases, with 15 bases between. This CDR3 contains 14 residues. Per the germline V gene, CDR1 is SGHDT and CDR2 is YYEEEE.

The sample holds a few counts of this clone. V is TRBV7-9 and J is TRBJ1-1, with D unclear. The CDR3 extends over 16 amino acids. Germline loops: CDR1 SEHNR, CDR2 FQNEAQ (reference sequence). Trimming shortened V by 8 bases and J by 3 bases, and 22 bases separated the two germline ends. The CDR3 DNA follows: TGTGCCAGCCGTTCTGAATCGGGGAGAAGGGACACTGAAGCTTTCTTT. It specifies CASRSESGRRDTEAFF.

The chain has TRBV13 and TRBJ1-4; no clear D. The CDR3 sequence is 14 residues long. Germline-derived CDR1 and CDR2 are PRHDT and FYEKMQ (reference sequence). V lost 5 bases and J 4 bases, leaving 11 bases between the germline ends. CDR3 in amino acids: CASSPLSGNEKLFF. The CDR3 DNA sequence: TGTGCCAGCAGCCCTTTGTCGGGTAATGAAAAACTGTTTTTT. Full variable domain (outside the CDR3, taken from reference TRBV13 and TRBJ1-4): AAGVIQSPRHLIKEKRETATLKCYPIPRHDTVYWYQQGPGQDPQFLISFYEKMQSDKGSIPDRFSAQQFSDYHSELNMSSLELGDSALYFCASSPLSGNEKLFFGSGTQLSVL.

This chain connects TRBV11-2 to TRBJ1-2; 8 bases align to TRBD1. The germline gives CDR1 SGHAT, CDR2 FQNNGV. The CDR3 is made up of 15 amino acids. After removal of 1 base from V and 5 bases from J, the junction contained 6 bases not matched to a gene. This CDR3 reads CASSLGADRAYGYTF. The CDR3 DNA follows: TGTGCCAGCAGCTTAGGAGCGGACAGGGCGTATGGCTACACCTTC.

CDR3 protein: CASSFPGEEQYF. DNA for the CDR3: TGTGCCAGCAGCTTCCCCGGGGAGGAGCAGTACTTC. The V gene is TRBV5-6, the J gene TRBJ2-7, with D possibly being TRBD2 (5 bases). The CDR3 covers 12 residues. V was cut by 2 bases and J by 7 bases, with 10 bases left in between. Germline V gene data show CDR1 as SGHDT and CDR2 as YYEEEE.

The chain uses TRBV6-5 and TRBJ1-4, with TRBD1 matching over 9 bases. CDR3 length: 15 residues. Germline-derived CDR1 and CDR2 are MNHEY and SVGAGI. J lost 8 bases, V lost 2 bases, and 6 bases had no gene match. CDR3 loop: CASSYRGQGNEKLFF. CDR3 coding DNA: TGTGCCAGCAGTTACCGAGGACAGGGGAACGAAAAACTGTTTTTT.

The chain carries TRBV18 and TRBJ2-4; D not resolved. From germline, CDR1 is KGHSH and CDR2 LQKENI. The CDR3 consists of 14 residues. The V and J ends lost 3 bases and 2 bases respectively, with 8 bases between them. CDR3 nucleotides: TGTGCCAGCTCACCCGCGGACCCCAAAAACATTCAGTACTTC. This translates into CASSPADPKNIQYF.

CDR3 nucleotide sequence: TGCAGCGTTGGGGCAGGCCCCGGGACTGAAGCTTTCTTT. This codes for CSVGAGPGTEAFF. This chain connects TRBV29-1 to TRBJ1-1; D is unclear. The CDR3 is made up of 13 amino acids. CDR1 and CDR2 from the germline V gene are SQVTM and ANQGSEA. V was pared by 4 bases and J by 5 bases, with 14 bases between. Complete variable domain (other parts from reference TRBV29-1 and TRBJ1-1): SAVISQKPSRDICQRGTSLTIQCQVDSQVTMMFWYRQQPGQSLTLIATANQGSEATYESGFVIDKFPISRPNLTFSTLTVSNMSPEDSSIYLCSVGAGPGTEAFFGQGTRLTVV.

This clone has just one count. This rearrangement joins TRBV6-4 to TRBJ2-7; D may match TRBD1 or TRBD2 (5 bases each). Trimming shortened V by 5 bases and J by 7 bases, and 21 bases separated the two germline ends. Germline CDR1 reads MRHNA; CDR2 reads SNTAGT. The CDR3 is 15 amino acids. CDR3 nucleotide sequence: TGTGCCAGCAGTCCCCGGGATTTAGGGGCACGGGAGCAGTACTTC. Translated: CASSPRDLGAREQYF.

The V gene is TRBV5-5, the J gene TRBJ1-1, with 7 bases matching TRBD1. CDR1 SGHKS and CDR2 YYEKEE come from the germline V gene (reference sequence). This CDR3 contains 14 residues. V shed 0 bases and J 5 bases; nucleotides not matched to a gene: 4. This CDR3 is CASSLGQGATEAFF. The CDR3 DNA sequence: TGTGCCAGCAGCTTGGGACAGGGAGCGACTGAAGCTTTCTTT.

The rearrangement joins TRBV5-5 to TRBJ2-6; no clear D gene. Germline CDR1 and CDR2: SGHKS and YYEKEE (reference sequence). The CDR3 consists of 20 residues. Trimming took off 0 bases at V and 0 bases at J, with 19 bases between the two ends. The CDR3 reads CASSLAGPHTMYSGANVLTF. CDR3 sequence (DNA): TGTGCCAGCAGCTTGGCCGGACCCCACACAATGTACTCTGGGGCCAACGTCCTGACTTTC.

Concerning this clone itself: One junction end disagrees with the germline gene, perhaps due to a read error. The chain has TRBV7-2 and TRBJ2-7; the D gene is possibly TRBD2 (6 bases). This CDR3 spans 14 amino acids. CDR1 is SGHTA, CDR2 FQGNSA, per germline. The CDR3 spells CASRFRGSSYEQYF. The CDR3, as DNA: TGTGCCAGCCGCTTTCGGGGGAGCTCCTACGAGCAGTACTTC. The full variable domain, completed using reference TRBV7-2 and TRBJ2-7, is GAGVSQSPSNKVTEKGKDVELRCDPISGHTALYWYRQSLGQGLEFLIYFQGNSAPDKSGLPSDRFSAERTGGSVSTLTIQRTQQEDSAVYLCASRFRGSSYEQYFGPGTRLTVT.

V is TRBV6-5 and J is TRBJ1-3, with TRBD1 identical over 7 bases. CDR1 is MNHEY and CDR2 is SVGAGI in the germline V gene. J lost 1 base, V lost 7 bases, and 7 bases had no gene match. CDR3 length: 15 amino acids. CDR3 amino acids: CASMRDRGSGNTIYF. The CDR3 region has the DNA TGTGCCAGCATGCGGGACAGAGGTTCTGGAAACACCATATATTTT.